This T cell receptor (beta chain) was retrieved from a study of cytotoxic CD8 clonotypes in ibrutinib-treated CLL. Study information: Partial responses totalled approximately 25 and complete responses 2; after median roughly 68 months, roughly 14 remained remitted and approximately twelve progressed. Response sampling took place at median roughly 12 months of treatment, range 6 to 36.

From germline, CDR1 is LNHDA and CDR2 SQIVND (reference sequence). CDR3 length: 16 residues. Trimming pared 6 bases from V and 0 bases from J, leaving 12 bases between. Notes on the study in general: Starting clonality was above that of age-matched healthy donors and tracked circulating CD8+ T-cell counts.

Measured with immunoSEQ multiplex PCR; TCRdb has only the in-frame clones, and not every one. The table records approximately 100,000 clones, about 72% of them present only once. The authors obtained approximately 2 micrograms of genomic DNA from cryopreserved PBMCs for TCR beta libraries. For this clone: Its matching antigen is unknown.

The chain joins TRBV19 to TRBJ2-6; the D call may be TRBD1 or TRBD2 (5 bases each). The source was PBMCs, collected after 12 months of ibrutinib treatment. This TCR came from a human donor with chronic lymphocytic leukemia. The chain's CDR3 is CASRRGRVSGANVLTF. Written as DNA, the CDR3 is TGTGCCAGTAGGAGGGGTAGGGTCTCTGGGGCCAACGTCCTGACTTTC.